Shown below are 5 T cell receptor beta chains from a single sample sequenced in a study of control samples from healthy donors and cancer patients (dated by TCRdb to the early 2020s). Library creation used the immunoSEQ multiplex PCR assay. TCRdb carries this immuneACCESS record with in-frame sequences only. Its versions omit some clonotypes, under half of them owing to an unresolved V gene in the studies checked, with the rest unexplained. The sample table contains over 90,000 clones; only one count was recorded for roughly 94% of them. The top ten clones comprise under 2.5% of the sample. Source material: blood. These receptors originate from a woman younger than 35 in good health.

The genes are TRBV13 and TRBJ2-3, with TRBD1 as a possible D gene (7 bases). Germline V CDR1 and CDR2: PRHDT, FYEKMQ (reference sequence). Trimming stripped 5 bases from V and 1 base from J, with 22 bases between. This CDR3 comprises 18 residues. CDR3 sequence (DNA): TGTGCCAGCAGCCCCAGGGGGGCAGGGGGACGCGGCACAGATACGCAGTATTTT. It codes for CASSPRGAGGRGTDTQYF.

This clone was recorded only once. The chain is built from TRBV11-2 and TRBJ1-4; 11 bases line up with TRBD1. The ends lost 4 bases at V and 6 bases at J; junction bases unmatched: 7. The CDR3 runs 16 residues. Germline V gives CDR1 SGHAT, CDR2 FQNNGV. CDR3 in DNA: TGTGCCAGCAGCTACCGGACAGGGGGCGCGTATGAAAAACTGTTTTTT. Protein sequence: CASSYRTGGAYEKLFF.

The chain is built from TRBV2 and TRBJ1-2; TRBD1 is a possible D gene (6 bases). This CDR3 has 13 residues. Trimming cost V 5 bases and J 2 bases, with 9 bases left between them. Germline V gene lookup returns CDR1 SNHLY and CDR2 FYNNEI. The CDR3 reads CASSRTGNYGYTF. DNA for the CDR3: TGTGCCAGCAGTCGCACAGGGAACTATGGCTACACCTTC.

This rearrangement joins TRBV19 to TRBJ1-1; possibly TRBD1 for D (6 bases). The V end was cut by 4 bases, the J end by 3 bases, with 12 bases between. Germline CDR1 is LNHDA and CDR2 is SQIVND (reference sequence). The CDR3 is made up of 14 amino acids. The CDR3 sequence: CASSKWGADTEAFF. As DNA, the CDR3 is TGTGCCAGTAGTAAATGGGGGGCGGACACTGAAGCTTTCTTT.

V usage is TRBV10-1 and J usage is TRBJ2-1, with D hard to call. Between the trimmed V and J ends, which lost 4 bases and 0 bases, there was a span of 10 bases. CDR1 is WNHNN, CDR2 SYGVQD, per germline (reference sequence). The CDR3 has 15 amino acids. The CDR3, as DNA: TGCGCCAGCAGTGCGAAGGCCCGCTCCTACAATGAGCAGTTCTTC. Translation gives CASSAKARSYNEQFF.